This T cell receptor beta chain comes out of a study of T-cell reconstitution after alpha-beta-depleted transplantation in children. It was with unique molecular identifiers that the TCRbeta library was prepared. TCRdb passed the PCR reads through MiXCR, listing each CDR3 protein once. The sample includes about 110,000 distinct CDR3 sequences, roughly 23% seen only once; the top ten take about 10%. This clonotype was counted between two and nine times. Trimming cost V 7 bases and J 2 bases, with 12 bases left between them. The CDR3 runs to 13 residues. The specimen was PBMCs, mostly from graft donor cells, collected 180 days after TCRalphabeta/CD19-depleted stem cell transplant. The clonotype comes from a male patient between 2 and 15 years old who had a stem cell transplant for chronic granulomatous disease, so the T cells may come from the graft donor. This chain links TRBV12-3 or TRBV12-4 with TRBJ2-7, with D perhaps matching TRBD2 (5 bases). CDR3 nucleotides: TGTGCCAGCAAGGGAGCCAAAACCTACGAGCAGTACTTC. Its protein product is CASKGAKTYEQYF.